This T cell receptor (beta chain) was documented in a study of control samples from healthy donors and cancer patients. Assay used: immunoSEQ multiplex PCR; TCRdb lists only in-frame clones, some missing. The sample holds 50,000 or so clones; 90% to 95% are singletons and the top ten take approximately 2.4%. This clone was seen a single time. The specimen was blood. This receptor was obtained from a man aged 25 to 45 in good health.

The CDR3 coding sequence is TGTGCCAGCAGCCCCACCGGGGTCTACGAGCAGTACTTC. Translating gives CASSPTGVYEQYF. The rearrangement uses TRBV5-6 and TRBJ2-7; D may be TRBD2 (5 bases). The V end was cut by 4 bases, the J end by 3 bases, with 11 bases between. Germline V gene data show CDR1 as SGHDT and CDR2 as YYEEEE. This CDR3 is 13 amino acids long.